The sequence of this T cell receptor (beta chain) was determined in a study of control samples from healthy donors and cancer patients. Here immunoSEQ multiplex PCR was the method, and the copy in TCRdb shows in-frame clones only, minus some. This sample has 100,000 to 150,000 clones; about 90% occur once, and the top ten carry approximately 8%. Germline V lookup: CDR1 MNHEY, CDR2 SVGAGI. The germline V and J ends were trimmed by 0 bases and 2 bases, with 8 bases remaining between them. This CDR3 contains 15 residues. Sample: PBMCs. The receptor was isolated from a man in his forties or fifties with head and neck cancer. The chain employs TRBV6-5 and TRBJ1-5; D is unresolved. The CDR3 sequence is CASSYSAEGNQPQHF. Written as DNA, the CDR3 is TGTGCCAGCAGTTACTCCGCGGAGGGCAATCAGCCCCAGCATTTT.